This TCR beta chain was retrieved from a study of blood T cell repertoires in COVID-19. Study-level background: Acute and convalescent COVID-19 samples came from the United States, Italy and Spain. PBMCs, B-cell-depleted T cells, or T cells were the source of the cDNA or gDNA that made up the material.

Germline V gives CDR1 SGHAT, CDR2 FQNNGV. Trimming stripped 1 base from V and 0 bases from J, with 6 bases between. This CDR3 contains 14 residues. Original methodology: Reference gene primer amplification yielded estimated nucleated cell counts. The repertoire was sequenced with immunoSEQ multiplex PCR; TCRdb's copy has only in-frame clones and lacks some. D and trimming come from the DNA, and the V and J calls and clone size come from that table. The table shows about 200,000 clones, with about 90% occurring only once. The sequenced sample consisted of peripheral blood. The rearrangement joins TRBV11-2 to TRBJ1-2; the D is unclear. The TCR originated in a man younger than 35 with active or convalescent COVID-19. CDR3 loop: CASSLVTANYGYTF. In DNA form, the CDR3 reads TGTGCCAGCAGCTTAGTAACAGCTAACTATGGCTACACCTTC.